Following are 5 T cell receptor beta chains from one sample sequenced in a study of T cells in women clearing cervical HPV infection. Some clones are missing from TCRdb's copy, which holds only in-frame ones; the method was immunoSEQ multiplex PCR. The sample shows roughly 49,000 clones, and 0.98% sits with its ten largest clones. Sequencing was done on a sample of blood buffy coat. All receptors derive from a woman between 18 and 70 years old with a cervical HPV16 infection that either progressed to CIN3+ or cleared (not recorded which).

A word on this clone: The read terminates 3 residues before the CDR3 end, so the remaining end is supplied by the germline J gene. The J gene is TRBJ1-1, the V gene TRBV20-1, with no clear D. Per germline, CDR1 DFQATT and CDR2 SNEGSKA (reference sequence). The CDR3 is 13 residues long. CDR3 loop: CSASRGVGREAFF. CDR3 DNA, as far as it was read: TGCAGTGCTAGCCGGGGAGTTGGCAGGGAA.

About this clone itself: The read terminates 3 residues before the CDR3 end, so the remaining end is supplied by the germline J gene. The rearrangement joins TRBV6-1 to TRBJ1-2, with no clear D. V was cut by 2 bases and J by 6 bases, with 10 bases left in between. The germline CDR1 and CDR2 sequences are MNHNS and SASEGT. The CDR3 runs 13 residues. The sequenced CDR3 bases are TGTGCCAGCAGTGAACGGGTGTTAGATGGC. This gives the protein CASSERVLDG. In full, the CDR3 reads CASSERVLDGYTF.

Worth noting for this clone: The read falls 3 residues short of the CDR3 end, and the missing part is taken from the germline J gene. This chain joins TRBV4-1 and TRBJ2-3, with 9 nucleotides matching TRBD1. CDR3 size: 17 residues. Germline trimming cut 5 bases from V and 4 bases from J; bases unmatched to any gene: 13. The germline gives CDR1 MGHRA, CDR2 YSYEKL. The CDR3 loop is CASSYEGKDRGSDTQYF. The CDR3 bases that were read are TGCGCCAGCAGCTACGAAGGTAAGGACAGGGGCTCAGATACG.

Points on this clone: A junction boundary mismatches the germline segment, possibly from a read error. The read falls 3 residues short of the CDR3 end, and the missing part is taken from the germline J gene. Within the sample, other DNA sequences also encode this same CDR3. V gene TRBV11-2 combines with J gene TRBJ1-3; tentative D call: TRBD1 (6 bases). This CDR3 spans 15 amino acids. CDR1 is SGHAT and CDR2 is FQNNGV in the germline V gene. Here the CDR3 reads CASSSRGTYGNTIYF. Partial CDR3 DNA: TGTGCCAGCAGCTCAAGGGGGACCTATGGAAACACA.

With respect to this clone: The read ends 3 residues early relative to the CDR3; the germline J gene fills the gap. J is TRBJ1-2 and V is TRBV13, with TRBD1 as a possible D gene (6 bases). The V gene's germline CDR1 is PRHDT and CDR2 FYEKMQ (reference sequence). The CDR3 length is 15 residues. The CDR3: CASSLDSGRTDTYTF. The sequenced CDR3 bases are TGTGCCAGCAGCCTCGATAGCGGGAGGACAGATACC.